The source of this TCR beta chain is a study of T cells in Graves' hyperthyroidism and ophthalmopathy. Researchers amplified the TCR beta CDR3 regions from RNA transcripts. The study used the HTBI primer set for a first-round RT-PCR of the TCR CDR3. TCRdb fed the multiplex PCR reads into MiXCR, producing one record per CDR3 protein. The sample carries under 450,000 distinct CDR3 sequences, 15% to 19% recorded once. This clonotype was recorded many times. Patients between 18 and 65 years old had hyperthyroidism, newly diagnosed and lasting under 2 months. Uncontrolled infection, other autoimmune disease, pregnancy or lactation excluded patients. In making diagnoses, clinical symptoms, serum thyroxine and TRAb, thyroid ultrasound and orbital computed tomography were all used. Sequencing was performed on blood. This sequence originates from a woman between 18 and 30 years old with Graves' hyperthyroidism.

The CDR3 sequence: CAISEPGQGRSPLHF. CDR3 in DNA: TGTGCCATCAGTGAGCCGGGACAGGGTCGTTCACCCCTCCACTTT. The chain has TRBV10-3 and TRBJ1-6, with 9 bases fitting TRBD1. The CDR3 contains 15 residues. Trimming cost V 2 bases and J 9 bases; bases outside gene matches: 5. Germline CDR1 and CDR2: ENHRY and SYGVKD.